This is a list of T cell receptor beta chains from one sample in a study of cytomegalovirus exposure and HLA in healthy donors. Profiled with immunoSEQ multiplex PCR; TCRdb holds only in-frame clones, not every one. This sample yields about 74,000 clones, of which 94% are seen a single time; around 1.5% belongs to the top ten. The sample taken for sequencing was PBMCs. Source of these receptors: a young man in good health and CMV-seropositive. CDR3s include the opening cysteine and the closing phenylalanine or tryptophan.

>TRBV19
CASSQWSRGRNTEAFF
>TRBV5-6
CASSATGTSSTDTQYF
>TRBV29-1
CSVPGTGTDTQYF
>TRBV5-1
CASSEQGTRTGELFF
>TRBV11-3
CASSPRLAGRSYEQYF
>TRBV19
CASSIVPGSYEQYF
>TRBV29-1
CSVLPVTGAAGNEQFF
>TRBV28
CASSFEGVSNQPQHF
>TRBV10-3
CAFNPKTAHKRKQYF
>TRBV4-2
CASSQGGGSGANVLTF
>TRBV9
CASSVAGGQETQYF
>TRBV6-1
CASSEAGWGQGYYEQYF
>TRBV14
CASASREGIPDTQYF
>TRBV27
CASSLKGYYGYTF
>TRBV28
CASSFADSGANVLTF
>TRBV6-6
CASSGDGLAQPQHF
>TRBV28
CASHNRGLGTGELFF
>TRBV6-5
CASSYTEEDGYTF
>TRBV7-3
CASSYSQAYEQYF
>TRBV5-1
CASSKKPLGTSDEQYF
>TRBV30
CAWSGLYAGGPGGTQYF
>TRBV28
CASSLETYNGLNPVGADTQYF
>TRBV28
CATNTGAGTGELFF
>TRBV5-1
CASSLGFSGNTGELFF
>TRBV7-3
CASSLQRNTEAFF
>TRBV5-8
CASSLAQLAGRNEQFF
>TRBV5-1
CASSLVAQGMNTEAFF
>TRBV19
CASSIAPSGSYEQYF
>TRBV28
CASSWLREGTGELFF
>TRBV10-3
CAISETGEKLFF
>TRBV28
CASSFGVQPQHF
>TRBV19
CASRTSAQETQYF
>TRBV14
CASSHLSGSGNTIYF
>TRBV5-1
CASSLTRGTTEAFF
>TRBV2
CASSRGDRAYEQYF
>TRBV9
CASSVGEPTGKASPLHF
>TRBV14
CASSRYKVPSSPGSNTEAFF
>TRBV7-9
CASSSPLTVDNEQFF
>TRBV30
CAQWGQGGTGELFF
>TRBV7-2
CASSSGLAGGKETQYF
>TRBV10-3
CAISEPTRGQGVTYEQYF
>TRBV4-1
CASSLLAGDFEGQYF
>TRBV6-1
CASSGYRGNYGNTIYF
>TRBV19
CASSLDRGLYNEQFF
>TRBV6-1
CASSETGYGEQYF
>TRBV6-1
CASSDDPGTGGGKLFF
>TRBV11-3
CASSLKERLSGANVLTF
>TRBV6-1
CASRHRANQPQHF
>TRBV6-1
CASRRQGAHGETQYF
>TRBV10-3
CAISVTGGVNQPQHF
>TRBV19
CASSSFAGQGGMGISGANVLTF
>TRBV29-1
CSAGQGDTEAFF
>TRBV10-1
CASSESWGEETQYF
>TRBV10-3
CAISRDNYEQYF